This T cell receptor (beta chain) came from a study of cytomegalovirus exposure and HLA in healthy donors. Whole-study context: Samples from HLA-typed donors yielded about 85 million unique TCRs in an early data release. Overall study findings and caveats: A link between a missense DCLRE1C variant and TCR beta V- and J-gene trimming emerged from a later analysis. An ancestry cluster, one associated with Asian ancestry, reportedly showed fewer N-insertions than the 666-donor mean in a later analysis. A later analysis by the authors found several of the most significant clusters apparently linked to common viral pathogens.

A few counts support this clone. The antigen is unknown. Germline is not matched at one junction end, which may reflect a read error. Primers: 60 Vbeta forward and 13 Jbeta reverse. TCRdb keeps only in-frame clones here, not all; method: immunoSEQ multiplex PCR. The table has 130,000 or so clones, 73% seen once. The CDR3 covers 16 residues. Germline V gives CDR1 SGHNT, CDR2 YYREEE (reference sequence). J is TRBJ2-6 and V is TRBV5-4; D may be TRBD1 (6 bases). The sequenced sample was PBMCs. This TCR was sampled from a woman aged 40 to 50 in good health and CMV-seropositive. CDR3 in DNA: TGCGCCAGCAGCTACGGGACATTCCCTGGGGCCAACGTCCTGACTTTC. Its translation: CASSYGTFPGANVLTF. Full variable domain (rest looked up from reference TRBV5-4 and TRBJ2-6): ETGVTQSPTHLIKTRGQQVTLRCSSQSGHNTVSWYQQALGQGPQFIFQYYREEENGRGNFPPRFSGLQFPNYSSELNVNALELDDSALYLCASSYGTFPGANVLTFGAGSRLTVL.